The 27 T cell receptor beta chains in this list originate from one sample, sequenced in a study of T-cell memory formation after mild COVID-19. TCRdb re-analysed the 5' RACE reads in MiXCR, keeping a single row per CDR3 protein. This sample yields roughly 500,000 distinct CDR3 sequences, of which approximately 20% are seen a single time; about 12% belongs to the top ten. The sample consisted of PBMCs or a T cell subset sorted from them (not recorded which). The origin of the receptors is an adult woman who had mild COVID-19 (a few samples of this study predate the infection). Cell type and time point are not known.

Regarding this clonotype: Just one base apart from a much larger clone, this may be a read error. J is TRBJ2-7 and V is TRBV3-1; D gene unclear. Germline assignment: CDR1 LGHDT and CDR2 YNNKEL (reference sequence). With 3 bases removed from V and 3 bases from J, the gap between germline ends came to 0 bases. This CDR3 spans 10 amino acids. The CDR3 sequence: CASSHYEQYF. CDR3 nucleotides: TGTGCCAGCAGCCACTACGAGCAGTACTTC.

The rearrangement links TRBV5-6 to TRBJ2-7; D remains unclear. This CDR3 is 12 amino acids long. With 4 bases removed from V and 2 bases from J, the gap between germline ends came to 7 bases. Germline V lookup: CDR1 SGHDT, CDR2 YYEEEE. CDR3 protein: CASSQTTYEQYF. The CDR3 DNA is TGTGCCAGCAGCCAAACTACCTACGAGCAGTACTTC.

The V call is TRBV29-1, the J call TRBJ1-2, with D unclear. Germline V gene lookup returns CDR1 SQVTM and CDR2 ANQGSEA. Trimming cost V 7 bases and J 8 bases, with 11 bases left between them. This CDR3 region has 10 residues. The CDR3: CSAGVWGYTF. In DNA, the CDR3 is TGCAGCGCAGGAGTCTGGGGCTACACCTTC.

A few counts support this clonotype. The chain couples TRBV12-3 or TRBV12-4 to TRBJ2-7; D unresolved. The CDR3 contains 12 residues. Deletions cut 4 bases from V and 5 bases from J, with 9 bases between. The CDR3 protein is CASSWNGNEQYF. The CDR3 nucleotides are TGTGCCAGCAGTTGGAATGGAAACGAGCAGTACTTC.

This rearrangement joins TRBV7-3 to TRBJ2-3; D might be TRBD1 or TRBD2, each matching 7 bases. There are 16 residues in the CDR3. V lost 3 bases to trimming and J lost 2 bases, with 15 bases between them. Germline V gene sequence: CDR1 SGHTA, CDR2 FQGTGA. The CDR3 sequence: CASSLNQGGDTDTQYF. The CDR3 DNA follows: TGTGCCAGCAGCTTGAATCAGGGGGGGGACACAGATACGCAGTATTTT. The complete variable domain, with remaining parts taken from reference TRBV7-3 and TRBJ2-3, reads GAGVSQTPSNKVTEKGKYVELRCDPISGHTALYWYRQSLGQGPEFLIYFQGTGAADDSGLPNDRFFAVRPEGSVSTLKIQRTERGDSAVYLCASSLNQGGDTDTQYFGPGTRLTVL.

This clonotype was seen only a few times. The J gene is TRBJ1-6, the V gene TRBV7-2, with D unresolved. Trimming pared 4 bases from V and 2 bases from J, leaving 0 bases between. Germline-derived CDR1 and CDR2 are SGHTA and FQGNSA. The CDR3 loop spans 12 amino acids. The CDR3 DNA reads as TGTGCCAGCAGCTCCTATAATTCACCCCTCCACTTT. Encoded protein: CASSSYNSPLHF.

This clonotype was seen a handful of times. This rearrangement joins TRBV29-1 to TRBJ1-1; a possible D gene is TRBD1 (5 bases). Germline V gene data show CDR1 as SQVTM and CDR2 as ANQGSEA. Trimming left V 1 base short and J 0 bases short, with 12 bases between. The CDR3 runs to 15 residues. Written as DNA, the CDR3 is TGCAGCGTTGAAGGAAAGGGGAGGGTGAACACTGAAGCTTTCTTT. This sequence encodes CSVEGKGRVNTEAFF.

This clonotype was seen only a few times. The V call is TRBV10-3, the J call TRBJ2-3; 7 bases match TRBD2. Germline loops: CDR1 ENHRY, CDR2 SYGVKD. Germline trimming cut 8 bases from V and 1 base from J; bases unmatched to any gene: 6. The CDR3 runs to 14 residues. The CDR3 DNA sequence: TGTGCCATCGCCCCGGCGGGGGGCACAGATACGCAGTATTTT. Amino acids: CAIAPAGGTDTQYF.

The CDR3 DNA reads as TGTGCCAGCAGTTTATCGGGGACCCTGAGCTCCTACGAGCAGTACTTC. This gives the protein CASSLSGTLSSYEQYF. The V and J genes are TRBV27 and TRBJ2-7, with D possibly called TRBD1 or TRBD2 (5 bases each). Looked up from germline, CDR1 is MNHEY and CDR2 is SMNVEV (reference sequence). CDR3 length: 16 amino acids. V lost 0 bases, J lost 0 bases, and 12 bases lay in between.

The chain links TRBV12-3 or TRBV12-4 to TRBJ2-1; TRBD1 agrees at 7 bases. With V trimmed by 3 bases and J by 4 bases, 6 bases remained unmatched. This CDR3 region has 15 residues. CDR3 sequence: CASSFETGWYNEQFF. The CDR3 DNA reads as TGTGCCAGCAGTTTCGAGACAGGGTGGTACAATGAGCAGTTCTTC.

The chain carries TRBV12-3 or TRBV12-4 and TRBJ2-3, with TRBD2 matching 14 bases. This CDR3 comprises 16 residues. The V gene end was trimmed by 4 bases and the J gene end by 3 bases; junction bases not matched to a gene: 3. The CDR3 reads CASSSGTSGGTDTQYF. CDR3 bases: TGTGCCAGCAGTTCCGGGACTAGCGGGGGAACAGATACGCAGTATTTT.

This chain connects TRBV20-1 to TRBJ2-1; no definite D call. The CDR3 consists of 13 residues. Germline V gives CDR1 DFQATT, CDR2 SNEGSKA (reference sequence). The germline V and J ends were trimmed by 6 bases and 7 bases, with 16 bases remaining between them. Here the CDR3 DNA reads TGCAGTGCAAGAAGGGCAGAGTTAAATGAGCAGTTCTTC. Its translation is CSARRAELNEQFF.

The genes are TRBV9 and TRBJ2-5, with D maybe TRBD1 (7 bases). The germline V gene has CDR1 SGDLS and CDR2 YYNGEE. V lost 0 bases and J 5 bases, leaving 20 bases between the germline ends. This CDR3 has 17 amino acids. The CDR3 here is CASSVGGRGQRSETQYF. The CDR3 DNA reads TGTGCCAGCAGCGTAGGAGGGCGGGGACAGAGGAGTGAGACCCAGTACTTC.

This clonotype was seen at least ten times. The gene calls are TRBV5-1 and TRBJ2-3; TRBD1 aligns across 9 bases. Germline-derived CDR1 and CDR2 are SGHRS and YFSETQ. After removal of 7 bases from V and 3 bases from J, the junction contained 9 bases not matched to a gene. The CDR3 covers 15 residues. CDR3 bases: TGCGCCAGCCGCGGACCGGGACAGGGTACAGATACGCAGTATTTT. This translates into CASRGPGQGTDTQYF.

In this sample, this clonotype turned up a few times. The CDR3 here is CASSQGLAGGPETQYF. DNA for the CDR3: TGCGCCAGCAGCCAAGGACTAGCGGGGGGCCCGGAGACCCAGTACTTC. The chain recombines TRBV4-1 with TRBJ2-5; 13 positions match TRBD2. V lost 1 base and J lost 5; bases outside the gene matches: 4. Per the germline V gene, CDR1 is MGHRA and CDR2 is YSYEKL. The CDR3 is 16 amino acids.

CDR3 loop: CASSQIEETQYF. The CDR3 DNA follows: TGTGCCAGCAGCCAGATCGAAGAGACCCAGTACTTC. V gene TRBV7-9 combines with J gene TRBJ2-5; unclear D gene. Germline CDR1 reads SEHNR; CDR2 reads FQNEAQ (reference sequence). V was shortened by 5 bases and J by 3 bases, with 7 bases between the two germline ends. CDR3 length equals 12 residues.

This clonotype was seen a few times. The chain links TRBV3-1 to TRBJ1-6, with D perhaps TRBD1 (5 bases). This CDR3 spans 13 amino acids. V was cut by 3 bases and J by 8 bases, with 8 bases left in between. Germline-derived CDR1 and CDR2 are LGHDT and YNNKEL (reference sequence). This CDR3 reads CASSQGEYSPLHF. The CDR3 nucleotides are TGTGCCAGCAGCCAGGGGGAGTATTCACCCCTCCACTTT. The full variable domain, in which reference TRBV3-1 and TRBJ1-6 provide the parts outside the CDR3, is DTAVSQTPKYLVTQMGNDKSIKCEQNLGHDTMYWYKQDSKKFLKIMFSYNNKELIINETVPNRFSPKSPDKAHLNLHINSLELGDSAVYFCASSQGEYSPLHFGNGTRLTVT.

This chain links TRBV27 with TRBJ2-1, with 7 bases lining up with TRBD2. J lost 8 bases, V lost 6 bases, and 16 bases had no gene match. CDR1 MNHEY and CDR2 SMNVEV come from the germline V gene (reference sequence). The CDR3 has 16 amino acids. The CDR3 region has the DNA TGTGCCAGCAGCCCCCAGGTGGCGGGAGTATGGGATGAGCAGTTCTTC. Translating gives CASSPQVAGVWDEQFF.

The V call is TRBV18, the J call TRBJ2-7; 11 nucleotides align to TRBD2. The length of the CDR3 is 17 residues. Looked up from germline, CDR1 is KGHSH and CDR2 is LQKENI. The J segment lost 2 bases and the V segment lost 0 bases, leaving 6 bases of the junction unmatched. DNA for the CDR3: TGTGCCAGCTCACCACCAGGTCTAGCGGGAGGAACCTACGAGCAGTACTTC. This codes for CASSPPGLAGGTYEQYF.

The gene calls are TRBV7-2 and TRBJ1-2; weak D call: TRBD1 (5 bases). From germline, CDR1 is SGHTA and CDR2 FQGNSA. Trimming took 5 bases from V and 5 from J, leaving 24 bases between them. The CDR3 is 17 residues long. CDR3 residues: CASSRAPRGGAGYGYTF. DNA of the CDR3: TGTGCCAGCAGCCGCGCTCCAAGGGGCGGGGCTGGGTATGGCTACACCTTC.

This clonotype was counted only a few times. This chain uses TRBV10-3 with TRBJ2-1; D gene uncertain. Germline loops: CDR1 ENHRY, CDR2 SYGVKD. Trimming stripped 0 bases from V and 6 bases from J, with 6 bases between. The CDR3 is 13 residues long. The CDR3 spells CAISESEGNEQFF. CDR3 nucleotides: TGTGCCATCAGTGAGTCAGAAGGCAATGAGCAGTTCTTC.

The rearrangement joins TRBV7-9 to TRBJ1-1; D unresolved. This CDR3 contains 11 residues. CDR1 and CDR2 from the germline V gene are SEHNR and FQNEAQ (reference sequence). V lost 2 bases to trimming and J lost 6 bases, with 4 bases between them. The CDR3 is CASSLTAEAFF. The CDR3 DNA is TGTGCCAGCAGCTTAACAGCTGAAGCTTTCTTT.

This clonotype has more than one count but fewer than ten. The V and J genes are TRBV24-1 and TRBJ2-2, with TRBD2 matching over 9 bases. The germline V gene has CDR1 KGHDR and CDR2 SFDVKD. This CDR3 is 18 amino acids long. With V trimmed by 1 base and J by 5 bases, 10 bases remained unmatched. The CDR3 protein is CATSDFVHGGGATGELFF. As DNA, the CDR3 is TGTGCCACCAGTGATTTCGTTCACGGCGGGGGGGCGACCGGGGAGCTGTTTTTT.

This clonotype was counted a few times. V and J are TRBV5-1 and TRBJ1-2, with D uncertain. CDR3 length: 12 residues. CDR1 is SGHRS and CDR2 is YFSETQ in the germline V gene. V was clipped by 0 bases and J by 6 bases, with 6 bases between them. CDR3 sequence (DNA): TGCGCCAGCAGCTTGGAGGGCAATGGCTACACCTTC. Residues: CASSLEGNGYTF.

V usage is TRBV12-3 or TRBV12-4 and J usage is TRBJ1-2; D is unresolved. This CDR3 has 12 residues. V was shortened by 3 bases and J by 7 bases, with 9 bases between the two germline ends. CDR3 nucleotides: TGTGCCAGCAGTTTCCACGATTCTGGCTACACCTTC. Amino acids: CASSFHDSGYTF.

The chain's CDR3 is CASSYPIGYNEQFF. CDR3 nucleotide sequence: TGTGCCAGCAGTTACCCGATCGGGTACAATGAGCAGTTCTTC. J is TRBJ2-1 and V is TRBV6-2 or TRBV6-3; D is unresolved. The CDR3 is made up of 14 amino acids. Germline CDR1 MNHEY, CDR2 SVGEGT. The V end was cut by 2 bases, the J end by 4 bases, with 9 bases between.

This clonotype was found a few times. Mismatch with germline at one junction end may stem from a read error. The V call is TRBV7-7, the J call TRBJ2-2, with D possibly TRBD2 on 6 matching bases. Per germline, CDR1 SSHAT and CDR2 FNYEAQ (reference sequence). CDR3 length: 15 amino acids. This chain's CDR3 is CASSLALAGTGELFF. CDR3 nucleotide sequence: TGTGCTAGCAGCTTAGCACTAGCTGGCACCGGGGAGCTGTTTTTT.